Reported below is one TCR beta chain. Its specificity is unknown. The sample belongs to a study of T cell responses to AZD1222 COVID-19 vaccine. Per germline, CDR1 LGHDT and CDR2 YNNKEL (reference sequence). This CDR3 is built from 12 residues. V lost 5 bases and J 10 bases, leaving 9 bases between the germline ends. The method was immunoSEQ multiplex PCR; TCRdb's version includes in-frame clones alone and lacks a portion of them. The sample carries 150,000 to 200,000 clones, 85% to 95% recorded once. Broader study findings: Vaccine-related CD4 TCRs covered spike, predominating at 160-218 and 743-854.

The chain carries TRBV3-1 (or the pseudogene TRBV3-2) and TRBJ1-6; D unresolved. The receptor was derived from an adult in good health. Specimen: peripheral blood, collected on day 0 of AZD1222 vaccination. The CDR3 sequence is CASSSGFSPLHF. In DNA, the CDR3 is TGTGCCAGCAGCTCGGGATTCTCACCCCTCCACTTT.